Listed here are 18 T cell receptor beta chains from one sample, sequenced in a study of control samples from healthy donors and cancer patients. Profiling relied on immunoSEQ multiplex PCR, and the TCRdb table lists in-frame clones only, not all of them. The sample carries 150,000 to 200,000 clones, about 91% recorded once. Source material: blood. Receptor source: a woman aged 30 to 39 in good health.

V and J are TRBV11-2 and TRBJ2-5, with 7 bases lining up with TRBD2. This CDR3 comprises 14 residues. CDR1 is SGHAT and CDR2 is FQNNGV in the germline V gene. Trimming at V came to 5 bases and at J to 3 bases, leaving 6 bases not matched to a gene. This CDR3 reads CASSPRTRKETQYF. In DNA, the CDR3 is TGTGCCAGCAGCCCCCGGACTAGGAAAGAGACCCAGTACTTC. The variable domain in full, completed from reference TRBV11-2 and TRBJ2-5, reads EAGVAQSPRYKIIEKRQSVAFWCNPISGHATLYWYQQILGQGPKLLIQFQNNGVVDDSQLPKDRFSAERLKGVDSTLKIQPAKLEDSAVYLCASSPRTRKETQYFGPGTRLLVL.

The chain recombines TRBV15 with TRBJ2-4; tentative D call: TRBD2 (5 bases). Germline V gives CDR1 LNHNV, CDR2 YYDKDF (reference sequence). Trimming shortened V by 6 bases and J by 8 bases, and 14 bases separated the two germline ends. The CDR3 totals 13 residues. The CDR3: CATSPQSGYIQYF. The CDR3 DNA follows: TGTGCCACCAGTCCTCAAAGCGGATACATTCAGTACTTC.

The rearrangement joins TRBV29-1 to TRBJ1-1; the match to TRBD1 covers 11 bases. This CDR3 spans 13 amino acids. V shed 7 bases and J 0 bases; nucleotides not matched to a gene: 1. Germline V gives CDR1 SQVTM, CDR2 ANQGSEA. CDR3 coding DNA: TGCAGCGGGGGACAGGGGGTGAACACTGAAGCTTTCTTT. Protein sequence: CSGGQGVNTEAFF.

This chain links TRBV6-1 with TRBJ2-1; 8 bases are a match to TRBD1. The CDR3 totals 14 residues. Germline V gene lookup returns CDR1 MNHNS and CDR2 SASEGT. Losses at the gene ends were 3 bases for V and 8 bases for J; bases not matched to a gene: 6. DNA of the CDR3: TGTGCCAGCAGTGAGGCCAGGGGGCGGGATGAGCAGTTCTTC. It codes for CASSEARGRDEQFF.

The chain joins TRBV28 to TRBJ1-2; no clear D gene. Trimming left V 6 bases short and J 4 bases short, with 9 bases between. Germline V gene data show CDR1 as MDHEN and CDR2 as SYDVKM. The CDR3 totals 12 residues. The CDR3 sequence: CASSYERYGYTF. CDR3 sequence (DNA): TGTGCCAGCAGCTACGAACGCTATGGCTACACCTTC.

The chain employs TRBV5-1 and TRBJ1-4; the match to TRBD1 covers 7 bases. Germline V gene data show CDR1 as SGHRS and CDR2 as YFSETQ. The CDR3 sequence is 15 residues long. The ends lost 2 bases at V and 4 bases at J; junction bases unmatched: 5. The CDR3 DNA reads TGCGCCAGCAGCTTCGGGAGACAGGGTAATGAAAAACTGTTTTTT. It yields the protein CASSFGRQGNEKLFF.

The genes are TRBV7-9 and TRBJ2-5, with D perhaps matching TRBD1 (7 bases). V was clipped by 2 bases and J by 4 bases, with 11 bases between them. CDR1 and CDR2 from the germline V gene are SEHNR and FQNEAQ (reference sequence). CDR3 size: 14 residues. The DNA of the CDR3 is TGTGCCAGCAGCTTAATCCAGGGGGGAGAGACCCAGTACTTC. Translation gives CASSLIQGGETQYF.

The gene calls are TRBV24-1 and TRBJ1-2; tentatively, D is TRBD1 (6 bases). CDR1 and CDR2 (germline): KGHDR, SFDVKD. Trimming stripped 9 bases from V and 6 bases from J, with 28 bases between. There are 17 residues in the CDR3. The CDR3: CATGRRPDRSRLNGYTF. Here the CDR3 DNA reads TGTGCCACCGGAAGACGACCAGACAGGAGCCGCCTCAATGGCTACACCTTC.

The chain combines TRBV20-1 with TRBJ1-2; D is uncertain. CDR1 and CDR2 (germline): DFQATT, SNEGSKA (reference sequence). The ends were cut back, 3 bases at V and 7 bases at J, with 12 bases in the middle. The CDR3 extends over 12 amino acids. The CDR3 DNA reads as TGCAGTGCTAGTAGTGGGAAAAGTGGCTACACCTTC. Its protein is CSASSGKSGYTF.

The chain joins TRBV5-6 to TRBJ1-2; TRBD1 agrees at 7 bases. Trimming removed 4 bases from V and 2 bases from J; junction bases left unmatched: 5. This CDR3 spans 14 amino acids. CDR1 and CDR2 (germline): SGHDT, YYEEEE. The CDR3 DNA reads as TGTGCCAGCAGCATCGGACAGGTCAACTATGGCTACACCTTC. It is translated as CASSIGQVNYGYTF.

The rearrangement uses TRBV18 and TRBJ1-3, with D hard to call. The V end lost 1 base, the J end lost 0 bases, and 7 bases lay between the germline ends. There are 15 residues in the CDR3. Germline values: CDR1 KGHSH, CDR2 LQKENI. CDR3 sequence: CASSPRPASGNTIYF. For the CDR3, the DNA is TGTGCCAGCTCACCACGGCCTGCCTCTGGAAACACCATATATTTT.

The rearrangement uses TRBV2 and TRBJ2-2; the match to TRBD2 covers 8 bases. With 4 bases clipped from V and 1 base from J, the junction kept 5 bases outside the gene matches. The CDR3 runs 16 residues. Germline V gene data show CDR1 as SNHLY and CDR2 as FYNNEI. As DNA, the CDR3 is TGTGCCAGCAGTGCAGGACTAGCACTGAACACCGGGGAGCTGTTTTTT. Encoded protein: CASSAGLALNTGELFF.

The rearrangement links TRBV4-1 to TRBJ1-2, with TRBD1 identical over 7 bases. Germline CDR1 is MGHRA and CDR2 is YSYEKL. With V trimmed by 0 bases and J by 4 bases, 5 bases remained unmatched. The CDR3 runs 15 residues. The CDR3 protein is CASSQDPTGTYGYTF. In nucleotides, the CDR3 is TGCGCCAGCAGCCAAGACCCGACAGGGACCTATGGCTACACCTTC.

This chain uses TRBV3-1 (or the pseudogene TRBV3-2) with TRBJ1-3; the match to TRBD1 covers 7 bases. The germline gives CDR1 LGHDT, CDR2 YNNKEL (reference sequence). The ends lost 3 bases at V and 4 bases at J; junction bases unmatched: 3. The CDR3 loop spans 14 amino acids. DNA of the CDR3: TGTGCCAGCAGCCACGGGGACAGCGGAAACACCATATATTTT. It specifies CASSHGDSGNTIYF.

The rearrangement uses TRBV7-9 and TRBJ2-1; D call uncertain. V dropped 1 base and J dropped 8 bases, with 18 bases sitting between them. This CDR3 has 16 residues. Germline V lookup: CDR1 SEHNR, CDR2 FQNEAQ (reference sequence). The CDR3 nucleotides read TGTGCCAGCAGCTTAGTCCTGGGCAGCCTGAGGCATGAGCAGTTCTTC. Amino acid sequence: CASSLVLGSLRHEQFF.

The rearrangement joins TRBV6-6 to TRBJ1-2; D is unresolved. V dropped 6 bases and J dropped 5 bases, with 10 bases sitting between them. The CDR3 runs to 12 residues. Germline loops: CDR1 MNHNY, CDR2 SVGAGI (reference sequence). The CDR3: CASSQDRYGYTF. The CDR3 DNA reads as TGTGCCAGCAGCCAGGACCGTTATGGCTACACCTTC.

The sample holds a few counts of this clone. The rearrangement links TRBV19 to TRBJ2-5; D gene uncertain. The CDR3 covers 11 residues. Trimming took off 5 bases at V and 10 bases at J, with 11 bases between the two ends. CDR1 LNHDA and CDR2 SQIVND come from the germline V gene (reference sequence). CDR3 bases: TGTGCCAGTAGTGGTACCGGGCTCCAGTACTTC. Its translation: CASSGTGLQYF.

This rearrangement joins TRBV14 to TRBJ1-4; tentatively, D is TRBD1 (6 bases). Germline loops: CDR1 SGHDN, CDR2 FVKESK. The CDR3 sequence is 15 residues long. The V and J ends lost 3 bases and 5 bases respectively, with 13 bases between them. The CDR3 protein is CASSQDRVKNEKLFF. In nucleotides, the CDR3 is TGTGCCAGCAGCCAGGACAGAGTGAAAAATGAAAAACTGTTTTTT.